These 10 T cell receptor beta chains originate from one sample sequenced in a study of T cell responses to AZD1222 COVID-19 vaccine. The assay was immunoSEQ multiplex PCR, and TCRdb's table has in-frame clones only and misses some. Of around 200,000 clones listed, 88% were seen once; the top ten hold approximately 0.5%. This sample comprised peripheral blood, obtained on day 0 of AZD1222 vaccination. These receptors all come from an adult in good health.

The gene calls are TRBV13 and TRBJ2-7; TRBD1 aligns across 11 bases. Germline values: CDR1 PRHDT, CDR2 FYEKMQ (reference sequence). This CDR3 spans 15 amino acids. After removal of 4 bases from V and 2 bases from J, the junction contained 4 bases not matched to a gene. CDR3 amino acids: CASSYGGQGAYEQYF. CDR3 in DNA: TGTGCCAGCAGCTACGGGGGACAGGGGGCCTACGAGCAGTACTTC.

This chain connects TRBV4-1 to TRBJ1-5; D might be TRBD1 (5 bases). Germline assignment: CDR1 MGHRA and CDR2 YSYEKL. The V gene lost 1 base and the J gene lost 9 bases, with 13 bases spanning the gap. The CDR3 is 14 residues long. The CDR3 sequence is CASSQVEGKLPQHF. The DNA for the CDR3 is TGCGCCAGCAGCCAAGTCGAGGGGAAATTGCCCCAGCATTTT.

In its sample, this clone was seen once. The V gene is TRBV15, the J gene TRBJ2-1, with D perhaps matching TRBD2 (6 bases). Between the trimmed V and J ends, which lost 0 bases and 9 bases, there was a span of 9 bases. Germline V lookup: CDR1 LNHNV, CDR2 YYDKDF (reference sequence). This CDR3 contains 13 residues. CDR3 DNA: TGTGCCACCAGCAGAGAAGGAGGGATTGAGCAGTTCTTC. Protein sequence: CATSREGGIEQFF.

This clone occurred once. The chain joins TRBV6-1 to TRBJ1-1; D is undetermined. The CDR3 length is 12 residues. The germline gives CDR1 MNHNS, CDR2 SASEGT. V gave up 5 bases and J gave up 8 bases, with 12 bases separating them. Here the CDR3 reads CASSPTAGEAFF. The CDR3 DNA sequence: TGTGCCAGCAGTCCCACCGCCGGGGAAGCTTTCTTT.

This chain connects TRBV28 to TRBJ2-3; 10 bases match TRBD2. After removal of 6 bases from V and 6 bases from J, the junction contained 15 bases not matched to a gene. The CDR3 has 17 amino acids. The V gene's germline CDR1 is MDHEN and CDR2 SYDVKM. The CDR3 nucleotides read TGTGCCAGCAGAGGGGGGCTAGCGGGAGAAATACGGGATACGCAGTATTTT. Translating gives CASRGGLAGEIRDTQYF.

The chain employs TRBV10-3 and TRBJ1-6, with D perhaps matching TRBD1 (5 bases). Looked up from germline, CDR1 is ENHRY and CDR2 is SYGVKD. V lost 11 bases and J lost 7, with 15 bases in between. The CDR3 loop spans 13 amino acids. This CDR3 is CAVGEDRNSPLHF. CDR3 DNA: TGTGCCGTAGGGGAGGACCGCAATTCACCCCTCCACTTT.

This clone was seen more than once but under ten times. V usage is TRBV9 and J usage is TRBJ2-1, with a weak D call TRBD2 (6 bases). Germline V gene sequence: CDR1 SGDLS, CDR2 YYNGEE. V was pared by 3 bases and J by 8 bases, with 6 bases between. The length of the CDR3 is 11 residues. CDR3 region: CASSASDEQFF. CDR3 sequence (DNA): TGTGCCAGCAGCGCTAGCGATGAGCAGTTCTTC. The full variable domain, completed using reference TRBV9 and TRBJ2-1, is DSGVTQTPKHLITATGQRVTLRCSPRSGDLSVYWYQQSLDQGLQFLIQYYNGEERAKGNILERFSAQQFPDLHSELNLSSLELGDSALYFCASSASDEQFFGPGTRLTVL.

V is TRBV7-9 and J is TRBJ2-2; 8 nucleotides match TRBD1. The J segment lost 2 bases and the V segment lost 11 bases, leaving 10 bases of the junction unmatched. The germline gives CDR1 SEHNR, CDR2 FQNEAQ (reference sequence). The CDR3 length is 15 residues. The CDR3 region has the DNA TGTGCCGGCTCGGGACAGGTCCTAAACACCGGGGAGCTGTTTTTT. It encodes CAGSGQVLNTGELFF. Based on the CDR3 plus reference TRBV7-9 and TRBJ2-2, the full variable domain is DTGVSQNPRHKITKRGQNVTFRCDPISEHNRLYWYRQTLGQGPEFLTYFQNEAQLEKSRLLSDRFSAERPKGSFSTLEIQRTEQGDSAMYLCAGSGQVLNTGELFFGEGSRLTVL.

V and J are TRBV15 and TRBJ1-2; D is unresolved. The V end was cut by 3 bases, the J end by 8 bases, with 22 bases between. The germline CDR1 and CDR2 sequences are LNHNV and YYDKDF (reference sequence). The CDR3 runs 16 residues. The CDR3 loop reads CATSRAGLVLEGGYTF. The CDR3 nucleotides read TGTGCCACCAGCAGGGCCGGCCTGGTCCTGGAGGGCGGCTACACCTTC.

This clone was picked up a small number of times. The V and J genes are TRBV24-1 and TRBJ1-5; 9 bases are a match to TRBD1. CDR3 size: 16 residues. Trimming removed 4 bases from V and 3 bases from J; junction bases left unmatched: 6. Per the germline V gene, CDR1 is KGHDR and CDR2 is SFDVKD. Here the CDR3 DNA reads TGTGCCACCAGTGAGTCGGGACAGGGTGACAATCAGCCCCAGCATTTT. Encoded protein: CATSESGQGDNQPQHF.